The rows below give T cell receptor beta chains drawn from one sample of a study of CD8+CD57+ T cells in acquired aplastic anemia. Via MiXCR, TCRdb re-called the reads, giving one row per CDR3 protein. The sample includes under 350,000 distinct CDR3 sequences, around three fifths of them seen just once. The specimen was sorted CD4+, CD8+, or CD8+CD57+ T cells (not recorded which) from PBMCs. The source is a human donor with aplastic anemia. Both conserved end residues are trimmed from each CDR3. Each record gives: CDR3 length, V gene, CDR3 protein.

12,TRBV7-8,ASSLGQTGNTIY
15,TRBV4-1,ASSQFGRGISGNTIY
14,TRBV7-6,ASSLMGGQGGTEAF
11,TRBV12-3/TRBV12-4,ASSYGLEYEQY
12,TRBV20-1,SASTSGRSDTQY
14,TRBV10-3,AVSRQGTTGANEQF
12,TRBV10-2,ASSPDRGNQPQH
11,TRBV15,ATRDSYNSPLH
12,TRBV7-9,ASSRDRGHQSYT
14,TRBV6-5,ASSYSRTGRGTEAF
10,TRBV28,ASSLTQGEQY
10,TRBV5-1,ASSFTERGYT
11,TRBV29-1,SVERQGTSGYT
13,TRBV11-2,ASSHPTESNQPQH
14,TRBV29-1,SVVLGGTGTGDEQY
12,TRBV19,ASSIGTGTNEQF
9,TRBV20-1,SAGTGDGYT
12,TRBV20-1,SVRGEHSNQPQH
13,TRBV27,ASSSRSGRAYEQY
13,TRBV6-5,ASRRGQSGANVLT
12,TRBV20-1,SATGDRANSPLH
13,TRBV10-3,AISGGQGAFNEQY
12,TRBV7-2,ASSTFGGFETQY
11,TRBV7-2,ASSPPRYPEQF
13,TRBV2,ASVTRSDPNTEAF
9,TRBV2,ASEVRGEQY
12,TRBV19,ASSWASEKETQY
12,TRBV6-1,ASSGQTYNSPLH
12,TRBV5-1,ASSFGGGVETQY
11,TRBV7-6,ASSQRGNQPQH
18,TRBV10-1,ASSLGPKKWTGGITDTQY
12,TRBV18,ASSLQGFGQPQH
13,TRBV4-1,ASSQNFQQNTEAF
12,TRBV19,ASSPGGDAGELF
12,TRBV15,ATLTSGMADTQY
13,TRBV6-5,ASSYSSSSYNEQF
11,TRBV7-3,ASSYRGRQPQH
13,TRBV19,ASCSTGGRTGELF
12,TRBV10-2,ASSEPLAQDEQF
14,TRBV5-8,ASSLSTGTGGEKLF
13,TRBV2,ASSSEGTGGSPLH
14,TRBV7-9,ASSPPLGLSSDTQY
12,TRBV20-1,SANTGLADNEQF
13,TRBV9,ASSVVQDQNSPLH
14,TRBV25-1,ASGESGQLRSSEAF